This TCR beta chain emerged from a study of blood T cell repertoires in COVID-19. About the research overall: Sites across the United States, Italy and Spain contributed samples from acute and convalescent COVID-19. T cells, B-cell-depleted T cells, or PBMCs provided the cDNA or gDNA that served as material.

Generated by immunoSEQ multiplex PCR, the TCRdb table keeps only in-frame clones and is missing some. The table shows hundreds of thousands of clones, with more than 70% occurring only once. CDR3 length: 16 amino acids. V shed 2 bases and J 4 bases; nucleotides not matched to a gene: 6. Germline CDR1 SGHNT, CDR2 YENEEA. Source material: peripheral blood. The sequence derives from a woman in her 30s with COVID-19, enrolled during active disease. The chain has TRBV11-3 and TRBJ1-3; 9 bases line up with TRBD1. The CDR3 DNA reads as TGTGCCAGCAGCTTATTTACCGGGACAGGGGGAAACACCATATATTTT. It specifies CASSLFTGTGGNTIYF.